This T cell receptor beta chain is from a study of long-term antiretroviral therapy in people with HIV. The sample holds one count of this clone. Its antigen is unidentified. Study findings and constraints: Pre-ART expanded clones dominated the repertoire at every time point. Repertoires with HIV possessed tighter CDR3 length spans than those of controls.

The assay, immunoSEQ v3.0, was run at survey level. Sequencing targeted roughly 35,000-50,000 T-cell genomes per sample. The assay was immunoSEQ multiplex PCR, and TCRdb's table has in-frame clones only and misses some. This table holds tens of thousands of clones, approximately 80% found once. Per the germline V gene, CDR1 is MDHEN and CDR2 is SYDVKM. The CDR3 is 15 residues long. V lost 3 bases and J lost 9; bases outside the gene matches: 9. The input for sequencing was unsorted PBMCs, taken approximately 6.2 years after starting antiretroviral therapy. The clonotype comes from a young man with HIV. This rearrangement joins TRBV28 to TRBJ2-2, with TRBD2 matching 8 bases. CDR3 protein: CASSFNGRVSRELFF. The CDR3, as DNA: TGTGCCAGCAGTTTTAACGGGAGGGTCTCCCGGGAGCTGTTTTTT.